This paragraph reports one T cell receptor (beta chain). Its antigen is still unknown. This library used about 360 ng RNA and molecular barcoded adaptors spanning alpha/delta and beta/gamma chains. MiXCR, run by TCRdb on the reads, gives a single entry per CDR3 protein. The sample shows fewer than 75,000 distinct CDR3 sequences, roughly 19% of them seen only once. The record originates from a study of read filtering for tumor transcriptome and immune sequencing. Study in general: Transcriptome libraries were built from DNase-treated RNA. Findings and limits, study-wide: This fraction held mixed bone marrow immune cells after CD138-negative sorting. Compared with RNA-seq, IR-seq gave much higher clonotype depth and reliability.

The V and J ends lost 2 bases and 7 bases respectively, with 14 bases between them. There are 13 residues in the CDR3. CDR1 and CDR2 from the germline V gene are DFQATT and SNEGSKA (reference sequence). This TCR derives from a donor aged 40 or older with multiple myeloma. Sequenced: a population of CD138-negative cells sorted from bone marrow. The chain recombines TRBV20-1 with TRBJ2-5; D assignment may be TRBD1 or TRBD2 (5 bases each). CDR3 sequence (DNA): TGCAGTGCTAGACCCGGGACCGAGGGGACCCAGTACTTC. This translates into CSARPGTEGTQYF.